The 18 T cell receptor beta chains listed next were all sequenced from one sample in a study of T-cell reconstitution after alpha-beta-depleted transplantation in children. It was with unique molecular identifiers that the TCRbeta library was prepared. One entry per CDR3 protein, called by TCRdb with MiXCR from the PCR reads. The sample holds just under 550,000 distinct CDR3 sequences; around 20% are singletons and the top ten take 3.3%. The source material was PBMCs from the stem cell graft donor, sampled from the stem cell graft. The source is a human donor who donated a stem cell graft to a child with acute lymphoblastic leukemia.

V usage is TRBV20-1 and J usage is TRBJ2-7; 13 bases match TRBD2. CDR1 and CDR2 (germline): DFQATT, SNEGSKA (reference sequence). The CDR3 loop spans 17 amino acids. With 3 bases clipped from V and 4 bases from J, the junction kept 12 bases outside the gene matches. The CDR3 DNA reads TGCAGTGCTAGGGGGACTAGCGGGGCCAGAGGAGTTTACGAGCAGTACTTC. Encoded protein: CSARGTSGARGVYEQYF.

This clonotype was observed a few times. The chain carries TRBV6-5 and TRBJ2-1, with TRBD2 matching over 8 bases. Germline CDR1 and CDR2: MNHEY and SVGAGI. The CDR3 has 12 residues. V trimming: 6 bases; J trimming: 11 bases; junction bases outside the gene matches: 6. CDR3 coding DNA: TGTGCCAGCAGGCGGGGGGTAGGAAAGCAGTTCTTC. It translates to CASRRGVGKQFF.

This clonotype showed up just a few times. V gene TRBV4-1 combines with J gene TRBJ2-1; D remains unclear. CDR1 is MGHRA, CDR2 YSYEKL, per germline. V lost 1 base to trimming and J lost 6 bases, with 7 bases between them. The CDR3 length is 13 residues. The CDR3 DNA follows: TGCGCCAGCAGCCAAGGCGATAGCAATGAGCAGTTCTTC. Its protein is CASSQGDSNEQFF.

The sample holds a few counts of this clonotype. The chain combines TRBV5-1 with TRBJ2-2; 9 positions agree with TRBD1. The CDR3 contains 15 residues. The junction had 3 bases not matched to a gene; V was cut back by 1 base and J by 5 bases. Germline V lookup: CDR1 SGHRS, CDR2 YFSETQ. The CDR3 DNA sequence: TGCGCCAGCAGCTTGCGACAGGGGGAAACCGGGGAGCTGTTTTTT. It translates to CASSLRQGETGELFF.

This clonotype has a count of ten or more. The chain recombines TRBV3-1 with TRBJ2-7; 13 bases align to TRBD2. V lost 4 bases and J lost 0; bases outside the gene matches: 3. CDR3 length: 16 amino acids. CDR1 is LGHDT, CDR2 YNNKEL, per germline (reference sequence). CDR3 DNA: TGTGCCAGCAGCCCCGGGACTAGCGGGACCTCCTACGAGCAGTACTTC. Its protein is CASSPGTSGTSYEQYF.

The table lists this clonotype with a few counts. The CDR3 spells CASSGGPIASYNEQFF. The CDR3 coding sequence is TGCGCCAGCAGCGGGGGACCGATTGCCTCCTACAATGAGCAGTTCTTC. The chain carries TRBV5-1 and TRBJ2-1; either TRBD1 or TRBD2 may supply D (5 bases each). The CDR3 runs 16 residues. Germline V gives CDR1 SGHRS, CDR2 YFSETQ. V lost 4 bases and J 0 bases, leaving 14 bases between the germline ends.

The CDR3 region is CASSFGTDNYEQYF. CDR3 bases: TGTGCCAGCAGCTTCGGGACAGATAACTACGAGCAGTACTTC. The V gene is TRBV27, the J gene TRBJ2-7; TRBD1 matches at 7 bases. There are 14 residues in the CDR3. V shed 6 bases, J shed 3 bases, and the junction held 8 bases outside the gene matches. Germline V gene sequence: CDR1 MNHEY, CDR2 SMNVEV (reference sequence).

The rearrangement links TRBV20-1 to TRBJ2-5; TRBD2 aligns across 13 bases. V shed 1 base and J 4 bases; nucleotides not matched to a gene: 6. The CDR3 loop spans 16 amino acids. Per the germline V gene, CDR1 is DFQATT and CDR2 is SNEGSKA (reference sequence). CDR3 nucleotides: TGCAGTGCTAGAGTCTCGGGACTAGCGGGAATAGAGACCCAGTACTTC. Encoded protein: CSARVSGLAGIETQYF.

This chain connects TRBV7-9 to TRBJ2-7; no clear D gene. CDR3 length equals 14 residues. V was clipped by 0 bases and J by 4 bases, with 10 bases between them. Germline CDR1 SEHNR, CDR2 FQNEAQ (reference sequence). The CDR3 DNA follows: TGTGCCAGCAGCTTAGCGAGAAGCAGTTACGAGCAGTACTTC. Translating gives CASSLARSSYEQYF.

The CDR3 is CASRLEHNEQFF. The CDR3 DNA sequence: TGTGCCAGCAGGCTTGAGCACAATGAGCAGTTCTTC. The chain links TRBV2 to TRBJ2-1; D remains unclear. The CDR3 is made up of 12 amino acids. CDR1 is SNHLY, CDR2 FYNNEI, per germline. Trimming removed 6 bases at V and 5 bases at J, with 8 bases between.

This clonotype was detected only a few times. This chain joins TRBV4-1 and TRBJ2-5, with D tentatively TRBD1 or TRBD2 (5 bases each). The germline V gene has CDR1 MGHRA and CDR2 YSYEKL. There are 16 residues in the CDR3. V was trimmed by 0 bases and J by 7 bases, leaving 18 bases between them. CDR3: CASSQDEATLGGTQYF. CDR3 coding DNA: TGCGCCAGCAGCCAAGATGAAGCCACCCTTGGGGGGACCCAGTACTTC.

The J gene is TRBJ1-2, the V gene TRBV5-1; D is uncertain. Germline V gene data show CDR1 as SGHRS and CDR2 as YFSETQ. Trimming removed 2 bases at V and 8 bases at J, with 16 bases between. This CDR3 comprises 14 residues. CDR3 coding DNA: TGCGCCAGCAGCTTTGGGCCAGGCGCCTCCGGCTACACCTTC. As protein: CASSFGPGASGYTF.

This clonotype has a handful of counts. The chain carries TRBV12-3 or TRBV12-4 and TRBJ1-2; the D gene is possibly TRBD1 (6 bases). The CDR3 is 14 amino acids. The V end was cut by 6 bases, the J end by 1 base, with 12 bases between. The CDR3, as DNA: TGTGCCAGCAGGGGGACAAGGTTTAACTATGGCTACACCTTC. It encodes CASRGTRFNYGYTF.

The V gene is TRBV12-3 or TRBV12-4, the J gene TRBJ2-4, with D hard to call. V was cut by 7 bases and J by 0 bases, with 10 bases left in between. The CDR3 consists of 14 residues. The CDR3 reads CASKYGEAKNIQYF. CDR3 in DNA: TGTGCCAGCAAGTATGGAGAAGCCAAAAACATTCAGTACTTC.

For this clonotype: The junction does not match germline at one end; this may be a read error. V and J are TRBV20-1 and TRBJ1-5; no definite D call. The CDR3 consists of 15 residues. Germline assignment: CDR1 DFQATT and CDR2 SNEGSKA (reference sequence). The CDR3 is CSARVLYSSNQPQHF. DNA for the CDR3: TGCAGCGCTAGAGTCTTGTACAGTAGCAATCAGCCCCAGCATTTT.

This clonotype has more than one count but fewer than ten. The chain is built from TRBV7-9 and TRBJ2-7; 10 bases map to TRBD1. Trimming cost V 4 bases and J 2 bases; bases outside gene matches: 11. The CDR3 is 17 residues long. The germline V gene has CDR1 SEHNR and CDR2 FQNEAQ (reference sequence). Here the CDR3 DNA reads TGTGCCAGCAGCTCCCCGGGACAGGGGACCCAGCCCTACGAGCAGTACTTC. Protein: CASSSPGQGTQPYEQYF.

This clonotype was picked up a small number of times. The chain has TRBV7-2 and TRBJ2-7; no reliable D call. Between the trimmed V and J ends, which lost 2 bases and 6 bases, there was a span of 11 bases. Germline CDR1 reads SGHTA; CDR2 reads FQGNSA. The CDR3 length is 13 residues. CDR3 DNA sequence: TGTGCCAGCAGCTTACGGAGCAGGAGCGAGCAGTACTTC. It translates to CASSLRSRSEQYF.

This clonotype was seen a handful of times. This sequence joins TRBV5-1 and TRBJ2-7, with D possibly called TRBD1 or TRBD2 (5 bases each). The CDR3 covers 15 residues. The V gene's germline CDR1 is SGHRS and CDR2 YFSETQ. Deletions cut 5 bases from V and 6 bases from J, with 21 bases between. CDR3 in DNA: TGCGCCAGCAGATCGGGACGGATCCTTGGGGGCGAGCAGTACTTC. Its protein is CASRSGRILGGEQYF.